A selection of T cell receptor beta chains follows, all from one sample in a study of T cells in localized non-small cell lung cancer. Method: immunoSEQ multiplex PCR; TCRdb's copy keeps in-frame clones and lacks some. The table has around 90,000 clones, around three quarters seen once; the top ten hold around 21%. The starting material was PBMCs, obtained before any cancer treatment. The receptors stem from a man aged 40 to 70 with stage II squamous cell lung carcinoma. Each CDR3 is given with its conserved first and last residue. A D gene is named only where the DNA matches it firmly. Part of the rows lack a size; the others show once, few, many or a class for expanded clones.

d_call clone_size j_call v_call cdr3_aa cdr3_nt
TRBD1 once TRBJ1-2 TRBV5-6 CASSLDDRAYYGYTF TGTGCCAGCAGCTTGGACGACAGGGCTTACTATGGCTACACCTTC
TRBD2 few TRBJ2-5 TRBV5-1 CASSLNPSGQRETQYF TGCGCCAGCAGCTTGAACCCTAGCGGTCAAAGGGAGACCCAGTACTTC
- - TRBJ2-7 TRBV18 CASSPNGGEQYF TGTGCCAGCTCACCAAACGGGGGCGAGCAGTACTTC
TRBD1 - TRBJ2-5 TRBV9 CASSVDGQGDSETQYF TGTGCCAGCAGCGTAGATGGACAGGGAGATTCGGAGACCCAGTACTTC
TRBD2 few TRBJ2-1 TRBV18 CASSSTSGRHYNEQFF TGTGCCAGCTCGTCGACTAGCGGGAGACACTACAATGAGCAGTTCTTC
- - TRBJ2-5 TRBV6-5 CASRNGLAQYF TGTGCCAGCAGGAACGGGCTGGCCCAGTACTTC
- - TRBJ2-2 TRBV10-3 CAISVIAANTGELFF TGTGCCATCAGTGTTATAGCGGCAAACACCGGGGAGCTGTTTTTT
TRBD2 - TRBJ2-5 TRBV7-8 CASSLGGLAGGPETQYF TGTGCCAGCAGCTTAGGAGGGCTAGCGGGAGGGCCGGAGACCCAGTACTTC
TRBD2 - TRBJ2-1 TRBV6-1 CAASGSTYEQFF TGTGCGGCTAGCGGGAGTACGTATGAGCAGTTCTTC
TRBD2 - TRBJ2-7 TRBV10-3 CAITPGLAASYEQYF TGTGCCATCACTCCCGGACTAGCGGCTTCGTACGAGCAGTACTTC
TRBD2 - TRBJ2-1 TRBV7-8 CASSHRRAGGRYNEQFF TGTGCCAGCAGCCATCGTAGGGCGGGGGGGCGCTACAATGAGCAGTTCTTC
- - TRBJ1-3 TRBV5-6 CASSLGWSVRVSGNTIYF TGTGCCAGCAGCTTAGGATGGAGCGTTCGGGTTTCTGGAAACACCATATATTTT
TRBD2 few TRBJ2-1 TRBV4-1 CASSPERGYYNEQFF TGCGCCAGCAGCCCCGAGCGGGGGTACTACAATGAGCAGTTCTTC
TRBD1 once TRBJ2-7 TRBV6-1 CAISSPDRLHYEQYF TGTGCCATCTCCTCCCCGGACAGGCTACACTACGAGCAGTACTTC
- - TRBJ2-7 TRBV7-8 CASSFGSGPYEQYF TGTGCCAGCAGCTTTGGGAGCGGACCCTACGAGCAGTACTTC
TRBD2 - TRBJ2-7 TRBV2 CASSEALTSGTYEQYF TGTGCCAGCAGTGAAGCGTTGACTAGCGGGACCTACGAGCAGTACTTC
TRBD1 - TRBJ2-2 TRBV30 CAWTAGQGHGELFF TGTGCCTGGACCGCCGGACAGGGGCACGGGGAGCTGTTTTTT
- - TRBJ1-4 TRBV7-8 CASSFGGGEEKLFF TGTGCCAGCAGCTTCGGCGGGGGGGAAGAAAAACTGTTTTTT
- - TRBJ1-3 TRBV28 CASSLGQYSGNTIYF TGTGCCAGCAGTTTAGGGCAATACTCTGGAAACACCATATATTTT
- - TRBJ2-7 TRBV4-2 CASSQALVLDEQYF TGTGCCAGCAGCCAAGCCCTGGTTCTCGACGAGCAGTACTTC
- - TRBJ2-4 TRBV5-5 CASSPGALEQTLAKNIQYF TGTGCCAGCAGCCCCGGGGCCTTAGAACAGACCTTAGCCAAAAACATTCAGTACTTC
- few TRBJ2-1 TRBV7-9 CASSFLTGEQFF TGTGCCAGCAGCTTTTTAACTGGTGAGCAGTTCTTC
- - TRBJ1-5 TRBV27 CASNTLRGNQPQHF TGTGCCAGCAATACTTTACGGGGGAATCAGCCCCAGCATTTT
- - TRBJ2-1 TRBV5-6 CASSLLRPYNEQFF TGTGCCAGCAGCTTGTTACGGCCCTACAATGAGCAGTTCTTC
- - TRBJ1-5 TRBV5-8 CASSFRLGENQPQHF TGTGCCAGCAGCTTCAGACTTGGGGAGAATCAGCCCCAGCATTTT
- - TRBJ2-7 TRBV19 CASSIFMGSSYEQYF TGTGCTAGTAGTATCTTTATGGGCTCGTCCTACGAGCAGTACTTC
- - TRBJ1-1 TRBV7-9 CASSANTEAFF TGTGCCAGCAGCGCAAACACTGAAGCTTTCTTT
- - TRBJ2-7 TRBV7-9 CASKGPGAYYEQYF TGTGCCAGCAAGGGGCCGGGGGCATACTACGAGCAGTACTTC
- - TRBJ1-4 TRBV27 CASSLLGIPYGKLFF TGTGCCAGCAGTCTACTCGGGATCCCATATGGAAAACTGTTTTTT
- - TRBJ2-6 TRBV28 CASSPLSSGANVLTF TGTGCCAGCAGTCCTCTGTCCTCTGGGGCCAACGTCCTGACTTTC
- once TRBJ2-3 TRBV11-2 CASSLHGTAGADTQYF TGTGCCAGCAGCTTACACGGGACGGCCGGGGCAGATACGCAGTATTTT
- - TRBJ2-1 TRBV5-4 CASSLYGGNEQFF TGTGCCAGCAGCTTATACGGGGGTAATGAGCAGTTCTTC
- - TRBJ1-1 TRBV7-9 CASSRTEEAFF TGTGCCAGCAGCCGGACGGAGGAAGCTTTCTTT
- - TRBJ2-7 TRBV7-2 CASSSRGTYEQYF TGTGCCAGCAGCTCCCGCGGGACTTACGAGCAGTACTTC
- - TRBJ1-6 TRBV30 CAWTATPNSPLHF TGTGCCTGGACAGCCACCCCTAATTCACCCCTCCACTTT
- - TRBJ1-5 TRBV4-2 CASSQGFGSNQPQHF TGTGCCAGCAGCCAAGGTTTCGGCAGCAATCAGCCCCAGCATTTT
- - TRBJ1-2 TRBV4-3 CASSQDLQGYYGYTF TGCGCCAGCAGCCAAGATTTACAGGGCTACTATGGCTACACCTTC
- - TRBJ1-1 TRBV10-2 CASRVQGVNTEAFF TGCGCCAGCAGGGTCCAGGGAGTGAACACTGAAGCTTTCTTT
- - TRBJ1-1 TRBV5-1 CASSLAPNTEAFF TGCGCCAGCAGCTTGGCCCCGAACACTGAAGCTTTCTTT
- few TRBJ1-1 TRBV29-1 CSVLLNTEAFF TGCAGCGTATTGTTGAACACTGAAGCTTTCTTT
- - TRBJ1-1 TRBV5-4 CASSLVPNTEAFF TGTGCCAGCAGCTTGGTACCGAACACTGAAGCTTTCTTT
- - TRBJ1-1 TRBV28 CASSLKVGSGFGTEAFF TGTGCCAGCAGTTTAAAGGTCGGGTCAGGGTTTGGCACTGAAGCTTTCTTT
- - TRBJ2-3 TRBV5-1 CASSLAGADDTQYF TGCGCCAGCAGCTTGGCCGGAGCGGATGATACGCAGTATTTT
- - TRBJ2-7 TRBV7-6 CASSLAVRGLTYEQYF TGTGCCAGCAGCTTAGCGGTCCGGGGACTTACCTACGAGCAGTACTTC
- - TRBJ2-2 TRBV9 CASSVEWGSGELFF TGTGCCAGCAGCGTAGAATGGGGCTCCGGGGAGCTGTTTTTT
- - TRBJ2-3 TRBV27 CASRYRADTQYF TGTGCCAGCCGGTACAGGGCAGATACGCAGTATTTT
TRBD1 - TRBJ2-5 TRBV4-3 CASSQDLAGQGETQYF TGCGCCAGCAGCCAAGATTTGGCGGGACAGGGGGAGACCCAGTACTTC
- - TRBJ1-1 TRBV19 CASSIGGGYAEAFF TGTGCCAGTAGTATCGGGGGCGGGTACGCTGAAGCTTTCTTT
- few TRBJ2-2 TRBV5-1 CASSLASSGFTGELFF TGCGCCAGCAGCTTGGCCAGTTCGGGATTCACCGGGGAGCTGTTTTTT
TRBD2 - TRBJ2-1 TRBV6-6 CASGLDHNEQFF TGTGCCAGCGGACTAGATCACAATGAGCAGTTCTTC
TRBD1 - TRBJ1-2 TRBV6-5 CASSSPSKDREWGYTF TGTGCCAGCAGTTCCCCGTCGAAGGACAGGGAATGGGGCTACACCTTC
- - TRBJ2-2 TRBV14 CASSVLGPPTGELFF TGTGCCAGCAGTGTTCTCGGTCCCCCAACCGGGGAGCTGTTTTTT
TRBD1 once TRBJ1-5 TRBV4-3 CASSPNTGAGQPQHF TGCGCCAGCAGCCCGAACACAGGGGCGGGGCAGCCCCAGCATTTT
- few TRBJ1-1 TRBV18 CASSSETGTSNTEAFF TGTGCCAGCTCATCAGAGACAGGAACCTCGAACACTGAAGCTTTCTTT
- - TRBJ1-6 TRBV5-6 CASSARGDGERSLHF TGTGCCAGCAGCGCCCGAGGGGACGGCGAAAGGTCCCTCCACTTT
- once TRBJ2-7 TRBV4-2 CASSQDQGPYEQYF TGTGCCAGCAGCCAAGATCAGGGCCCCTACGAGCAGTACTTC
- - TRBJ1-1 TRBV5-5 CASSDTAGALGAFF TGTGCCAGCAGCGACACGGCAGGAGCCCTGGGGGCTTTCTTT
- few TRBJ1-1 TRBV6-1 CASSGTVNTEAFF TGTGCCAGCAGTGGGACGGTGAACACTGAAGCTTTCTTT
- once TRBJ1-1 TRBV7-8 CASSFWTLLRADTEAFF TGTGCCAGCAGCTTCTGGACCTTACTCCGCGCGGACACTGAAGCTTTCTTT
- few TRBJ2-7 TRBV14 CASSRFDGGKQYF TGTGCCAGCAGCCGATTTGACGGAGGCAAGCAGTACTTC